This T cell receptor beta chain was sequenced in a study of shared clonotypes between healthy human individuals. The CDR3 loop spans 17 amino acids. V lost 4 bases and J 10 bases, leaving 23 bases between the germline ends. Germline V CDR1 and CDR2: KGHSH, LQKENI. Using immunoSEQ multiplex PCR, the repertoire was profiled, and TCRdb retains in-frame clones only, with some absent. The sample consists of millions of clones, around 90% of them appearing once. The V gene is TRBV18, the J gene TRBJ2-6; the D gene could be TRBD1 or TRBD2 (5 bases each). Sequencing was carried out using naive CD4+ T cells sorted from blood. As to subset: CD45RA+ positively selected. The receptor was isolated from a young man in good health. The CDR3 DNA is TGTGCCAGCTCACTCGGGACGCCCGGAGTAATACCGAACGTCCTGACTTTC. Its protein product is CASSLGTPGVIPNVLTF.